The next 8 T cell receptor beta chains were all read from a single sample in a study of naive and memory T cell subsets. The beta constant-region primer was an equimolar mix of two oligonucleotides covering TRBC1 and TRBC2. Ligated cDNA was amplified by four rounds of PCR with nested alpha and beta constant-region primers and SP2. TCRdb re-called the UMI-ligation and nested PCR reads through MiXCR, storing one row per CDR3 protein. This table has about 120,000 distinct CDR3 sequences, just over 35% appearing once. Sequenced sample: central memory CD4+ T cells from blood. These receptors came from a human donor in good health.

This clonotype has more than one count but fewer than ten. This rearrangement joins TRBV6-1 to TRBJ2-7, with TRBD2 matching over 13 bases. Germline trimming cut 5 bases from V and 4 bases from J; bases unmatched to any gene: 8. The CDR3 is made up of 16 amino acids. Germline V CDR1 and CDR2: MNHNS, SASEGT. The CDR3 is CASSFGLAGEAYEQYF. The CDR3 DNA reads TGTGCCAGCAGTTTTGGACTAGCGGGAGAGGCGTACGAGCAGTACTTC.

This clonotype was observed many times. The chain links TRBV20-1 to TRBJ2-7, with D unclear. There are 12 residues in the CDR3. CDR1 DFQATT and CDR2 SNEGSKA come from the germline V gene (reference sequence). The V and J ends lost 2 bases and 3 bases respectively, with 8 bases between them. The CDR3 here is CSARRTNYEQYF. CDR3 in DNA: TGCAGTGCTAGACGGACGAACTACGAGCAGTACTTC.

The genes are TRBV14 and TRBJ2-7, with 7 nucleotides matching TRBD2. Germline CDR1 reads SGHDN; CDR2 reads FVKESK. The trim removed 4 bases at V and 4 bases at J, leaving 10 bases unmatched. The CDR3 runs 15 residues. The CDR3 sequence is CASSPLGEGLYEQYF. CDR3 DNA: TGTGCCAGCAGCCCACTAGGGGAGGGCCTGTACGAGCAGTACTTC.

The CDR3: CSLSPRGLGTEAFF. CDR3 DNA sequence: TGCAGCCTAAGCCCCAGGGGGCTGGGCACTGAAGCTTTCTTT. The chain couples TRBV29-1 to TRBJ1-1, with TRBD1 matching 8 bases. The CDR3 runs to 14 residues. Germline V gene lookup returns CDR1 SQVTM and CDR2 ANQGSEA. V was pared by 8 bases and J by 4 bases, with 12 bases of the junction left unmatched.

In its sample, this clonotype was seen a few times. V is TRBV5-6 and J is TRBJ2-3; D remains ambiguous. The CDR3 has 15 residues. Germline V gene lookup returns CDR1 SGHDT and CDR2 YYEEEE. The V and J ends lost 0 bases and 4 bases respectively, with 12 bases between them. In DNA form, the CDR3 reads TGTGCCAGCAGCTTGGGACTCTCAGAGGCAGATACGCAGTATTTT. It specifies CASSLGLSEADTQYF. The variable domain in full, completed from reference TRBV5-6 and TRBJ2-3, reads DAGVTQSPTHLIKTRGQQVTLRCSPKSGHDTVSWYQQALGQGPQFIFQYYEEEERQRGNFPDRFSGHQFPNYSSELNVNALLLGDSALYLCASSLGLSEADTQYFGPGTRLTVL.

The chain has TRBV20-1 and TRBJ1-1, with D perhaps matching TRBD1 (5 bases). This CDR3 contains 13 residues. Trimming took off 6 bases at V and 5 bases at J, with 16 bases between the two ends. CDR1 is DFQATT and CDR2 is SNEGSKA in the germline V gene (reference sequence). CDR3 sequence (DNA): TGCAGTGCCCAGGGAGGGGTCGGGACTGAAGCTTTCTTT. This translates into CSAQGGVGTEAFF.

The chain joins TRBV7-8 to TRBJ1-1, with D maybe TRBD1 (5 bases). This CDR3 contains 13 residues. Germline CDR1 SGHVS, CDR2 FQNEAQ. Deletions cut 5 bases from V and 10 bases from J, with 17 bases between. Here the CDR3 DNA reads TGTGCCAGCAGCCCGAACCTCGACAGAAGAGCTTTCTTT. Translated: CASSPNLDRRAFF.

This clonotype has a count of ten or more. The rearrangement uses TRBV28 and TRBJ2-7; D perhaps matches TRBD2 (6 bases). The germline V gene has CDR1 MDHEN and CDR2 SYDVKM. The V end lost 3 bases, the J end lost 6 bases, and 12 bases lay between the germline ends. There are 13 residues in the CDR3. The CDR3 bases are TGTGCCAGCAGTTTCGGCGGGATGCGCGAGCAGTACTTC. Encoded protein: CASSFGGMREQYF.